This TCR beta chain was obtained from a study of cytomegalovirus exposure and HLA in healthy donors. Assay: immunoSEQ multiplex PCR; the TCRdb copy retains only in-frame clones and omits some. Of about 60,000 clones in the sample, about 96% were seen once. The origin of this receptor is a man between 18 and 29 years old in good health and CMV-seronegative. Material: PBMCs.

The CDR3 bases are TGTGCCAGCAGCGGACGTAGCGGGAGTGGTTTCTACGAGCAGTACTTC. Translated: CASSGRSGSGFYEQYF. This chain joins TRBV9 and TRBJ2-7; 9 bases fit TRBD2. Losses at the gene ends were 3 bases for V and 3 bases for J; bases not matched to a gene: 10. The germline gives CDR1 SGDLS, CDR2 YYNGEE. CDR3 length: 16 amino acids.